This T cell receptor (beta chain) emerged from a study of T cell changes during pregnancy in multiple sclerosis. Libraries were prepared by immunoSEQ multiplex PCR; TCRdb keeps only in-frame clonotypes and omits some of them. The repertoire includes 55,000 to 80,000 clones, over 85% of them detected once, and 2.5% to 3.5% sits in the top ten. CDR1 and CDR2 from the germline V gene are SGDLS and YYNGEE. The CDR3 extends over 16 amino acids. The V segment lost 0 bases and the J segment 2 bases; nucleotides outside the gene matches: 5. This chain connects TRBV9 to TRBJ2-1; TRBD2 agrees at 7 bases. This sequence was found in a female donor with multiple sclerosis, enrolled in a pregnancy study. The source material was CD8+ T cells from peripheral blood mononuclear cells, sampled in the second trimester of pregnancy. CDR3 amino acids: CASSVDARGTYNEQFF. The CDR3 bases are TGTGCCAGCAGCGTAGACGCGCGGGGGACCTACAATGAGCAGTTCTTC. The whole variable domain, remainder taken from reference TRBV9 and TRBJ2-1, is DSGVTQTPKHLITATGQRVTLRCSPRSGDLSVYWYQQSLDQGLQFLIQYYNGEERAKGNILERFSAQQFPDLHSELNLSSLELGDSALYFCASSVDARGTYNEQFFGPGTRLTVL.